There are many counts of the clone carrying this TCR beta chain. Its antigen is currently unknown. The sample originates from a study of T cells in Graves' hyperthyroidism and ophthalmopathy. Amplification of TCR beta CDR3 regions was performed using RNA transcripts as template. Using the HTBI primer set, a first-round RT-PCR was run on the TCR CDR3. TCRdb called the multiplex PCR reads again in MiXCR, with one record for every CDR3 protein. The table has 360,000 or so distinct CDR3 sequences, roughly 15% seen once. The PBMCs studied were ones that came from around 10 ml fresh peripheral blood. This CDR3 has 12 residues. Deletions cut 4 bases from V and 7 bases from J, with 8 bases between. Germline assignment: CDR1 SGHRS and CDR2 YFSETQ. Study conclusions and caveats: Most expanded thyroid clonotypes above 0.001 also appeared in blood.

The TCR comes from a woman in her sixties or seventies with Graves' ophthalmopathy. V is TRBV5-1 and J is TRBJ1-4, with unresolved D. The specimen sequenced was blood. CDR3 amino acids: CASSNKGEKLFF. The CDR3 region has the DNA TGCGCCAGCAGCAATAAGGGTGAAAAACTGTTTTTT.